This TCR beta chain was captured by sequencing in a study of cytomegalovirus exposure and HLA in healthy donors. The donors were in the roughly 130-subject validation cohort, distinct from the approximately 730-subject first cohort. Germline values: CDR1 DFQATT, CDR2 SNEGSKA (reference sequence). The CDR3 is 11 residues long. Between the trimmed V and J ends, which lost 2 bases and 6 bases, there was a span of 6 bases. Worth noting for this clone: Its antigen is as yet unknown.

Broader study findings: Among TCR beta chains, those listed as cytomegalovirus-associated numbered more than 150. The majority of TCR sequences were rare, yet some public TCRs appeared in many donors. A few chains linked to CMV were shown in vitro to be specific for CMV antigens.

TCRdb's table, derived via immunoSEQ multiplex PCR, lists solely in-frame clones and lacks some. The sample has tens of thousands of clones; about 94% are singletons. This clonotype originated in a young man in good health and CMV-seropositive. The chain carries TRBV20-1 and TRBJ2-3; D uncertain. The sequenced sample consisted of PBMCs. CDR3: CSARSFDTQYF. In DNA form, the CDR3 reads TGCAGTGCTAGATCTTTCGATACGCAGTATTTT.